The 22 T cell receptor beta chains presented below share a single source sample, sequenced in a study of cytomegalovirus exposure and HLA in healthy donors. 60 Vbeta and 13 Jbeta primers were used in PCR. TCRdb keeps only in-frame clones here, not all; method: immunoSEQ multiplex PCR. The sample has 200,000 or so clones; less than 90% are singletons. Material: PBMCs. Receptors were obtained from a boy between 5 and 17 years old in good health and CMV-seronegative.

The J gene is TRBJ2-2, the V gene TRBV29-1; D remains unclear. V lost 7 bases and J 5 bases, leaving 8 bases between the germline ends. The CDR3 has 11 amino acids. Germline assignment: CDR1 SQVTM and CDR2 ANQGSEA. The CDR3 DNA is TGCAGCGCCGGAGAGACCGGGGAGCTGTTTTTT. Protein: CSAGETGELFF.

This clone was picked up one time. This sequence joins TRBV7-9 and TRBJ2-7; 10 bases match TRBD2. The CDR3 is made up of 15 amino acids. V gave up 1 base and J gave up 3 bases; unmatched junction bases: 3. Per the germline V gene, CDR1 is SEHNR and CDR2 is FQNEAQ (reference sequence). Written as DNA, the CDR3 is TGTGCCAGCAGCTTAGGGCCTAGCGGGAGCTACGAGCAGTACTTC. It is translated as CASSLGPSGSYEQYF.

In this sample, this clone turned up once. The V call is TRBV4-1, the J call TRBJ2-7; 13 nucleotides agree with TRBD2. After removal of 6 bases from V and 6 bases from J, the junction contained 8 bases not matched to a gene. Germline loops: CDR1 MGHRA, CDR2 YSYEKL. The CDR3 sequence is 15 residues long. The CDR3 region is CASSPGLAGAREQYF. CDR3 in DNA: TGCGCCAGCAGTCCCGGACTAGCGGGAGCTCGCGAGCAGTACTTC.

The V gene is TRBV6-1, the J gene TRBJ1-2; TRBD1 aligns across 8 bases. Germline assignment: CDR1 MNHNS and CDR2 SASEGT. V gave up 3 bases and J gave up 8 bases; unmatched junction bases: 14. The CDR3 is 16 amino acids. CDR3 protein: CASSDNPGQGGKGYTF. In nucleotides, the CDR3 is TGTGCCAGCAGTGACAACCCAGGACAGGGAGGAAAGGGCTACACCTTC.

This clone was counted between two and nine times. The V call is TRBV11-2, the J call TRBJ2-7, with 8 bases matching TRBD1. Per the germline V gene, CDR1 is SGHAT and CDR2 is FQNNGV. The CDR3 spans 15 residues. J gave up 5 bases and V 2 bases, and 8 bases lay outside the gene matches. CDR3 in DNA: TGTGCCAGCAGCTTACCCGGACAGGGTTCCAACGAGCAGTACTTC. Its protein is CASSLPGQGSNEQYF.

The CDR3 protein is CASSLGQGPDEQYF. The CDR3 DNA reads as TGTGCCAGCTCGCTGGGACAGGGTCCCGACGAGCAGTACTTC. The gene calls are TRBV18 and TRBJ2-7; the match to TRBD1 covers 9 bases. The CDR3 is 14 residues long. Trimming took 6 bases from V and 5 from J; bases not matched to a gene: 8. Per germline, CDR1 KGHSH and CDR2 LQKENI.

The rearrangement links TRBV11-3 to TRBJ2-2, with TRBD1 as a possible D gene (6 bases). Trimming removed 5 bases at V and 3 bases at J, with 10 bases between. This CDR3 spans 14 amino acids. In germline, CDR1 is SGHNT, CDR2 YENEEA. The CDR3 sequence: CASSPGQHTGELFF. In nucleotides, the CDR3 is TGTGCCAGCAGCCCAGGACAGCACACCGGGGAGCTGTTTTTT. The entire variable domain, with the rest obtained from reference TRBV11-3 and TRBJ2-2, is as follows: EAGVVQSPRYKIIEKKQPVAFWCNPISGHNTLYWYLQNLGQGPELLIRYENEEAVDDSQLPKDRFSAERLKGVDSTLKIQPAELGDSAVYLCASSPGQHTGELFFGEGSRLTVL.

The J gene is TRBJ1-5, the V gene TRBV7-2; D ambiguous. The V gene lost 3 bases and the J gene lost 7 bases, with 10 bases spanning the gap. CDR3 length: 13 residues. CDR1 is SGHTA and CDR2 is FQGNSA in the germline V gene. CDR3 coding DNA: TGTGCCAGCAGCTTCACACGGGGACAGCCCCAGCATTTT. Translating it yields CASSFTRGQPQHF.

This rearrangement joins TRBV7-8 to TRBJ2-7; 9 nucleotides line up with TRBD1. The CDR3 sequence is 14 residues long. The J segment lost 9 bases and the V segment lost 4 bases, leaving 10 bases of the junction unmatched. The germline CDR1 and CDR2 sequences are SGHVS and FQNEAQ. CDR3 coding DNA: TGTGCCAGCAGCTGGCCGGGACAGGGAAACAGGCAGTACTTC. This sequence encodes CASSWPGQGNRQYF. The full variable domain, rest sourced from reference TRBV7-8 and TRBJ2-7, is GAGVSQSPRYKVAKRGQDVALRCDPISGHVSLFWYQQALGQGPEFLTYFQNEAQLDKSGLPSDRFFAERPEGSVSTLKIQRTQQEDSAVYLCASSWPGQGNRQYFGPGTRLTVT.

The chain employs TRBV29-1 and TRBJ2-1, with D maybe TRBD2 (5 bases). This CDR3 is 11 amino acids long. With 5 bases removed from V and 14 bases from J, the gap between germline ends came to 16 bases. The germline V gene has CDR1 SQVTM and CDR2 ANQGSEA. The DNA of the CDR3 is TGCAGCGTTCGAATAGGCCCGAGGGAGTTCTTC. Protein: CSVRIGPREFF.

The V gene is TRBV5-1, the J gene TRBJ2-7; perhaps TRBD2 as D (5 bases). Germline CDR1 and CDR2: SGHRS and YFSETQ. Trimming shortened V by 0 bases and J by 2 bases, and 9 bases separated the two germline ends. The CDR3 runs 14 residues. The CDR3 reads CASSLGTSTYEQYF. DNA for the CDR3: TGCGCCAGCAGCTTGGGGACTTCCACCTACGAGCAGTACTTC.

CDR3: CSAETDTQYF. CDR3 DNA sequence: TGCAGTGCGGAGACAGATACGCAGTATTTT. V and J are TRBV20-1 and TRBJ2-3; D not certain. The V gene's germline CDR1 is DFQATT and CDR2 SNEGSKA (reference sequence). V was trimmed by 6 bases and J by 3 bases, leaving 4 bases between them. CDR3 length equals 10 residues.

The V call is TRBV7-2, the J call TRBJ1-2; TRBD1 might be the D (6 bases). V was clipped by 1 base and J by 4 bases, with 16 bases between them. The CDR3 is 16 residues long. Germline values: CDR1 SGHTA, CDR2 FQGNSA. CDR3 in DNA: TGTGCCAGCAGCTTAGGGTACAGGGCACCTACCTATGGCTACACCTTC. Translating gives CASSLGYRAPTYGYTF.

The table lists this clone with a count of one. The CDR3 nucleotides read TGCAGCGTTGCAATTATACAGGCAAACACTGAAGCTTTCTTT. Protein: CSVAIIQANTEAFF. This chain links TRBV29-1 with TRBJ1-1, with D possibly TRBD1 on 5 matching bases. The CDR3 has 14 amino acids. Per the germline V gene, CDR1 is SQVTM and CDR2 is ANQGSEA. V dropped 4 bases and J dropped 2 bases, with 14 bases sitting between them.

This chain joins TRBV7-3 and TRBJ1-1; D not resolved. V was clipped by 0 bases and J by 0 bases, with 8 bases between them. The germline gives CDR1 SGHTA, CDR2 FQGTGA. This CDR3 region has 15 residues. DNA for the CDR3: TGTGCCAGCAGCTTAACGGCACCAATGAACACTGAAGCTTTCTTT. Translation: CASSLTAPMNTEAFF. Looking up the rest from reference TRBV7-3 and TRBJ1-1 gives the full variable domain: GAGVSQTPSNKVTEKGKYVELRCDPISGHTALYWYRQSLGQGPEFLIYFQGTGAADDSGLPNDRFFAVRPEGSVSTLKIQRTERGDSAVYLCASSLTAPMNTEAFFGQGTRLTVV.

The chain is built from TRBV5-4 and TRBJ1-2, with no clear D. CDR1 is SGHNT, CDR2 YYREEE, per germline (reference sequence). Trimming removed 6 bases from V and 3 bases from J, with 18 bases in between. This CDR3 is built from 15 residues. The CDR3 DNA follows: TGTGCCAGCACCATGCGGGTTGATGTGGACTATGGCTACACCTTC. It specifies CASTMRVDVDYGYTF.

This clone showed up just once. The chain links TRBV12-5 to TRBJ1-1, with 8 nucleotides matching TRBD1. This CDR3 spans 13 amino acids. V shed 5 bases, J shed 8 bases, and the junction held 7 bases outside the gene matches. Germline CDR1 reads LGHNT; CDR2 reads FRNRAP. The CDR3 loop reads CASGKAGGSEAFF. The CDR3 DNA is TGTGCTAGTGGTAAAGCAGGGGGCTCCGAAGCTTTCTTT.

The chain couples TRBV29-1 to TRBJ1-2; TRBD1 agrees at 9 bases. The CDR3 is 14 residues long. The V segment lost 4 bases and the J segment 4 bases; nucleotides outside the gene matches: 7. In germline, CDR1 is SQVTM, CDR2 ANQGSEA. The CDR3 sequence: CSVVKPGQGYGYTF. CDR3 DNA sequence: TGCAGCGTTGTCAAGCCGGGACAGGGCTATGGCTACACCTTC.

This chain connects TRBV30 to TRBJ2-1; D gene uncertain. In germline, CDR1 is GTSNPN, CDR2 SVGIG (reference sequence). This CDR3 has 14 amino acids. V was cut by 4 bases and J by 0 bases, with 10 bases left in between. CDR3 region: CAWNLDSSYNEQFF. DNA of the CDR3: TGTGCCTGGAACTTAGATAGCTCCTACAATGAGCAGTTCTTC.

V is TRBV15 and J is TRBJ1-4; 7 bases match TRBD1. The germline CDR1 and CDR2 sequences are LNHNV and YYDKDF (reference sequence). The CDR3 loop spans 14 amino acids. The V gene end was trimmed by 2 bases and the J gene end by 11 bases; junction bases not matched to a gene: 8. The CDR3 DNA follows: TGTGCCACCAGCAGAAGACAGGGTATGGCTAAACTGTTTTTT. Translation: CATSRRQGMAKLFF.

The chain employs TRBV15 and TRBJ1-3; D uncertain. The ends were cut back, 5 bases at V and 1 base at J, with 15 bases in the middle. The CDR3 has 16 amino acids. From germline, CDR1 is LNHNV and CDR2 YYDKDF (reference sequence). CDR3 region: CATSHTSARSGNTIYF. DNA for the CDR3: TGTGCCACCAGCCATACCTCTGCGCGGTCTGGAAACACCATATATTTT.

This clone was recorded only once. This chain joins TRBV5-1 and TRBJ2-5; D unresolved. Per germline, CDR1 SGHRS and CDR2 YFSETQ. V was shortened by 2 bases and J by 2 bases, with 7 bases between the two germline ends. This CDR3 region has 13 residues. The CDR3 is CASSFVQQETQYF. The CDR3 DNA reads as TGCGCCAGCAGCTTTGTACAGCAAGAGACCCAGTACTTC.